Listed here is a single T cell receptor (beta chain). Under the authors' procedure: Quantification of nucleated cells was approximated via reference gene primer amplification. Only in-frame clones appear in the TCRdb table, and some are missing; sequencing was by immunoSEQ multiplex PCR. V and J calls and clone size are copied from that table; D and trimming were computed from the DNA. The sample has 200,000 to 300,000 clones, approximately 81% seen once. The entry originates in a study of blood T cell repertoires in COVID-19. There are 13 residues in the CDR3. V lost 7 bases, J lost 7 bases, and 14 bases lay in between. Germline values: CDR1 MDHEN, CDR2 SYDVKM.

Sequences were obtained from peripheral blood. The clonotype originates from a man aged 55 to 70 with acute or convalescent COVID-19. The chain is built from TRBV28 and TRBJ1-5; D is undetermined. Here the CDR3 reads CASIPGRGQPQHF. The DNA of the CDR3 is TGTGCCAGCATCCCCGGACGGGGACAGCCCCAGCATTTT. Full variable domain (missing parts from reference TRBV28 and TRBJ1-5): DVKVTQSSRYLVKRTGEKVFLECVQDMDHENMFWYRQDPGLGLRLIYFSYDVKMKEKGDIPEGYSVSREKKERFSLILESASTNQTSMYLCASIPGRGQPQHFGDGTRLSIL.